This T cell receptor beta chain was recovered during a study of CD8 T cells in ankylosing spondylitis. For TCR beta, libraries came from quantitative 5'-RACE with molecular barcodes. Each CDR3 protein is one row after TCRdb ran MiXCR on the 5' RACE reads. The sample includes some 85,000 distinct CDR3 sequences, approximately 8.9% of them seen just once. Study-level findings and limits: Disease-linked clones bore a CD8+ phenotype and were relatively rare in peripheral blood. A TCR beta motif of eight or nine highly homologous variants seemed to mark ankylosing spondylitis blood.

The germline V gene has CDR1 SQVTM and CDR2 ANQGSEA. V was shortened by 3 bases and J by 7 bases, with 13 bases between the two germline ends. The CDR3 loop spans 13 amino acids. This clonotype has at least ten counts. Its cognate antigen is unknown. The sample taken for sequencing was blood, either unsorted or a sorted T cell fraction (not recorded which). The chain recombines TRBV29-1 with TRBJ2-1, with D perhaps TRBD1 (6 bases). The receptor comes from a male donor with ankylosing spondylitis. The CDR3 spells CSVDPRQANEQFF. For the CDR3, the DNA is TGCAGCGTTGACCCCCGACAGGCTAATGAGCAGTTCTTC.